These 14 T cell receptor beta chains originate from one sample sequenced in a study of blood T cell repertoires in COVID-19. Some clones are missing from TCRdb's copy, which holds only in-frame ones; the method was immunoSEQ multiplex PCR. The sample comprises about 90,000 clones, more than 80% of which are singletons, and more than 10% rests with the top ten. Sample: peripheral blood. The receptors originated from a human donor in a cohort sampled during active COVID-19.

This sequence joins TRBV28 and TRBJ1-1, with D possibly being TRBD1 (6 bases). V was clipped by 4 bases and J by 1 base, with 10 bases between them. From germline, CDR1 is MDHEN and CDR2 SYDVKM. The CDR3 extends over 14 amino acids. CDR3 sequence (DNA): TGTGCCAGCAGTTCTAGGGGACAGAACACTGAAGCTTTCTTT. It translates to CASSSRGQNTEAFF.

The chain employs TRBV7-2 and TRBJ2-1, with D possibly TRBD2 on 7 matching bases. The germline CDR1 and CDR2 sequences are SGHTA and FQGNSA. V was trimmed by 0 bases and J by 0 bases, leaving 12 bases between them. The CDR3 is 17 amino acids. The CDR3: CASSLAGGRGSYNEQFF. Written as DNA, the CDR3 is TGTGCCAGCAGCTTAGCCGGGGGGCGGGGCTCCTACAATGAGCAGTTCTTC. Drawing the rest from reference TRBV7-2 and TRBJ2-1, the complete variable domain is GAGVSQSPSNKVTEKGKDVELRCDPISGHTALYWYRQSLGQGLEFLIYFQGNSAPDKSGLPSDRFSAERTGGSVSTLTIQRTQQEDSAVYLCASSLAGGRGSYNEQFFGPGTRLTVL.

This rearrangement joins TRBV2 to TRBJ1-1; D is possibly TRBD1 (5 bases). Between the trimmed V and J ends, which lost 5 bases and 2 bases, there was a span of 12 bases. Germline assignment: CDR1 SNHLY and CDR2 FYNNEI. This CDR3 region has 14 residues. The CDR3 sequence is CASSLGGDNTEAFF. CDR3 sequence (DNA): TGTGCCAGCAGTCTGGGGGGGGACAACACTGAAGCTTTCTTT. Together with reference TRBV2 and TRBJ1-1, the CDR3 gives the full variable domain: EPEVTQTPSHQVTQMGQEVILRCVPISNHLYFYWYRQILGQKVEFLVSFYNNEISEKSEIFDDQFSVERPDGSNFTLKIRSTKLEDSAMYFCASSLGGDNTEAFFGQGTRLTVV.

The chain carries TRBV27 and TRBJ2-1; 12 nucleotides line up with TRBD2. V shed 8 bases, J shed 9 bases, and the junction held 5 bases outside the gene matches. This CDR3 spans 13 amino acids. Germline V gene sequence: CDR1 MNHEY, CDR2 SMNVEV (reference sequence). The CDR3 is CASRLAGVVEQFF. CDR3 sequence (DNA): TGTGCCAGCCGACTAGCGGGGGTGGTTGAGCAGTTCTTC.

This clone was recorded a few times. The rearrangement links TRBV3-1 (or the pseudogene TRBV3-2) to TRBJ2-3, with 10 bases that match TRBD2. The CDR3 extends over 18 amino acids. Germline V gene sequence: CDR1 LGHDT, CDR2 YNNKEL (reference sequence). The trim removed 0 bases at V and 3 bases at J, leaving 9 bases unmatched. CDR3 region: CASSQDLVAGGRTDTQYF. The CDR3 nucleotides read TGTGCCAGCAGCCAAGACCTCGTAGCGGGGGGACGAACAGATACGCAGTATTTT.

This clone showed up just a few times. The chain uses TRBV30 and TRBJ2-7; 9 bases agree with TRBD1. Germline assignment: CDR1 GTSNPN and CDR2 SVGIG (reference sequence). The CDR3 extends over 13 amino acids. J gave up 4 bases and V 3 bases, and 4 bases lay outside the gene matches. The CDR3 region has the DNA TGTGCCTGGAGCGGACAGGGGTGGTACGAGCAGTACTTC. This gives the protein CAWSGQGWYEQYF.

The chain combines TRBV5-4 with TRBJ2-5, with D possibly TRBD2 on 6 matching bases. Germline V gene data show CDR1 as SGHNT and CDR2 as YYREEE (reference sequence). V lost 4 bases, J lost 3 bases, and 16 bases lay in between. The length of the CDR3 is 15 residues. CDR3 sequence reads: CASSPVGGLKETQYF. The DNA of the CDR3 is TGTGCCAGCAGCCCGGTGGGGGGACTTAAAGAGACCCAGTACTTC.

J is TRBJ1-5 and V is TRBV4-1; D may be TRBD1 (5 bases). This CDR3 is built from 15 residues. Germline V gene data show CDR1 as MGHRA and CDR2 as YSYEKL. Trimming took off 1 base at V and 0 bases at J, with 7 bases between the two ends. CDR3 amino acids: CASSQGQYSNQPQHF. The CDR3 DNA follows: TGCGCCAGCAGCCAAGGACAGTATAGCAATCAGCCCCAGCATTTT.

The chain has TRBV28 and TRBJ2-5; D possibly corresponds to TRBD1 (6 bases). Germline-derived CDR1 and CDR2 are MDHEN and SYDVKM. Deletions cut 3 bases from V and 5 bases from J, with 16 bases between. This CDR3 has 15 residues. For the CDR3, the DNA is TGTGCCAGCAGTTTTGCTGGGACATCGAGGGAGACCCAGTACTTC. Encoded protein: CASSFAGTSRETQYF. Looking up the rest from reference TRBV28 and TRBJ2-5 gives the full variable domain: DVKVTQSSRYLVKRTGEKVFLECVQDMDHENMFWYRQDPGLGLRLIYFSYDVKMKEKGDIPEGYSVSREKKERFSLILESASTNQTSMYLCASSFAGTSRETQYFGPGTRLLVL.

The V gene is TRBV6-2 or TRBV6-3, the J gene TRBJ1-2, with a weak D call TRBD1 (5 bases). Trimming pared 4 bases from V and 2 bases from J, leaving 14 bases between. Looked up from germline, CDR1 is MNHEY and CDR2 is SVGEGT. The CDR3 length is 15 residues. The CDR3 sequence: CASSSGGGANYGYTF. As DNA, the CDR3 is TGTGCCAGCAGTTCCGGCGGTGGGGCCAACTATGGCTACACCTTC.

The chain joins TRBV7-8 to TRBJ2-7; maybe TRBD1 (6 bases). The CDR3 contains 15 residues. Trimming shortened V by 3 bases and J by 2 bases, and 14 bases separated the two germline ends. Germline CDR1 and CDR2: SGHVS and FQNEAQ. CDR3 bases: TGTGCCAGCAGCTTTGGTGGGGGCCGCCCCTACGAGCAGTACTTC. Its translation is CASSFGGGRPYEQYF.

The V call is TRBV6-5, the J call TRBJ2-3; D might be TRBD1 (5 bases). From germline, CDR1 is MNHEY and CDR2 SVGAGI. V dropped 4 bases and J dropped 4 bases, with 15 bases sitting between them. CDR3 length equals 15 residues. CDR3 DNA sequence: TGTGCCAGCAGTTGGCGGACACTTAGGCCAGATACGCAGTATTTT. Its translation is CASSWRTLRPDTQYF.

The chain couples TRBV18 to TRBJ2-5, with a possible D match to TRBD1 (6 bases). This CDR3 has 13 residues. Germline V gene lookup returns CDR1 KGHSH and CDR2 LQKENI. Trimming removed 4 bases from V and 5 bases from J, with 11 bases in between. DNA of the CDR3: TGTGCCAGCTCACTCAGGGGATCGGAGACCCAGTACTTC. Its protein product is CASSLRGSETQYF.

The J gene is TRBJ1-2, the V gene TRBV7-2, with D possibly TRBD1 on 6 matching bases. The CDR3 length is 14 residues. Germline loops: CDR1 SGHTA, CDR2 FQGNSA. V gave up 2 bases and J gave up 7 bases, with 14 bases separating them. DNA of the CDR3: TGTGCCAGCAGCTTACCCAGGGGTGTGGGTGGCTACACCTTC. This gives the protein CASSLPRGVGGYTF.